The following is a T cell receptor beta chain sequence with its context. The data were obtained in a study of lymphopenia after photon versus proton radiotherapy. Unmatched junction bases numbered 9, after V lost 11 bases and J lost 6 bases. The V gene's germline CDR1 is MDHEN and CDR2 SYDVKM. The CDR3 length is 13 residues. The data were produced by immunoSEQ multiplex PCR, yet TCRdb's version contains in-frame clones alone and is incomplete. The sample lists approximately 160,000 clones, about nine tenths occurring once. The chain joins TRBV28 to TRBJ1-5; 8 nucleotides align to TRBD1. This specimen was peripheral blood, taken from a patient treated with photon-based radiotherapy. The sequence was collected from a man aged 45-60 years with gastric cancer. DNA for the CDR3: TGTGCCGGAGGACAGGGTAATATTCAGCCCCAGCATTTT. It yields the protein CAGGQGNIQPQHF.